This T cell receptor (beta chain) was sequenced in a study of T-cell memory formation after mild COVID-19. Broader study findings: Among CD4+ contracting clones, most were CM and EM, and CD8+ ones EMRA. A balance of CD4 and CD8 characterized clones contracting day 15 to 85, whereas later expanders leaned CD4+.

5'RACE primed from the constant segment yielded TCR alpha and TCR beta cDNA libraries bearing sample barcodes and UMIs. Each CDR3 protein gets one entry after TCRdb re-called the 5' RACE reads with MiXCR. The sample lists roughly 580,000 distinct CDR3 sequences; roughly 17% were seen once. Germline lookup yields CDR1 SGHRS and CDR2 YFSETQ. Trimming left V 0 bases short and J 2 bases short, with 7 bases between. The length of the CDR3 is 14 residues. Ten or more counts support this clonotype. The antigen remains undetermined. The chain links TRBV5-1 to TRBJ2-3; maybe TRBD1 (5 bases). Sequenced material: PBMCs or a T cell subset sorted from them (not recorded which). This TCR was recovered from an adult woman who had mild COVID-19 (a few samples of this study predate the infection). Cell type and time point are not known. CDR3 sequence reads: CASSLGQPTDTQYF. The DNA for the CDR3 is TGCGCCAGCAGCTTGGGACAGCCCACAGATACGCAGTATTTT.